This TCR beta chain was sequenced during a study of T cell responses to AZD1222 COVID-19 vaccine. This CDR3 has 13 residues. Germline lookup yields CDR1 MNHNS and CDR2 SASEGT. V shed 3 bases, J shed 3 bases, and the junction held 0 bases outside the gene matches. Profiled with immunoSEQ multiplex PCR; TCRdb holds only in-frame clones, not every one. The repertoire has tens of thousands of clones, about 88% of them found once; the top ten carry more than 10%. The material sequenced was peripheral blood, taken on day 0 of AZD1222 vaccination. The rearrangement uses TRBV6-1 and TRBJ1-2; 8 nucleotides match TRBD1. This clonotype was obtained from an adult in good health. The CDR3 DNA reads as TGTGCCAGCAGTGAGACAGGGGACTATGGCTACACCTTC. Amino acids: CASSETGDYGYTF.